Sequencing of this T cell receptor (beta chain) was carried out in a study of blood T cell repertoires in COVID-19. Turning to the study itself: In each case, the material was cDNA or gDNA derived from T cells, B-cell-depleted T cells, or PBMCs.

CDR1 and CDR2 (germline): LNHDA, SQIVND (reference sequence). The germline V and J ends were trimmed by 3 bases and 7 bases, with 19 bases remaining between them. This CDR3 has 17 residues. Authors' data handling: Scientists estimated how many nucleated cells there were by amplifying reference gene primers. Here immunoSEQ multiplex PCR was the method, and the copy in TCRdb shows in-frame clones only, minus some. V, J and clone size reflect that table, while D and trimming were determined from the DNA. The sample contains under 150,000 clones, over 75% of which appear only once. The sequenced sample was peripheral blood. The receptor was derived from a man aged 50 or older with acute or convalescent COVID-19. The chain recombines TRBV19 with TRBJ1-6; TRBD1 might be the D (5 bases). CDR3: CASSIFRWQDKNSPLHF. The CDR3 DNA is TGTGCCAGTAGTATCTTTAGGTGGCAGGACAAGAATTCACCCCTCCACTTT.